Sequencing of this T cell receptor (beta chain) was carried out in a study of blood T cell repertoires in COVID-19. This CDR3 has 12 amino acids. Trimming took off 5 bases at V and 5 bases at J, with 9 bases between the two ends. Germline CDR1 reads SGHTA; CDR2 reads FQGNSA. Sequencing was performed with immunoSEQ multiplex PCR; in TCRdb, only in-frame clones are kept and a portion is missing. The repertoire includes more than 65,000 clones, about 70% of them detected once, and roughly 20% sits in the top ten. The chain has TRBV7-2 and TRBJ2-5, with D possibly being TRBD1 (6 bases). This receptor was obtained from a woman of 80 years or more with active or convalescent COVID-19. Specimen: peripheral blood. CDR3 bases: TGTGCCAGCAGCAAGGGGGAGGAGACCCAGTACTTC. Translated: CASSKGEETQYF.